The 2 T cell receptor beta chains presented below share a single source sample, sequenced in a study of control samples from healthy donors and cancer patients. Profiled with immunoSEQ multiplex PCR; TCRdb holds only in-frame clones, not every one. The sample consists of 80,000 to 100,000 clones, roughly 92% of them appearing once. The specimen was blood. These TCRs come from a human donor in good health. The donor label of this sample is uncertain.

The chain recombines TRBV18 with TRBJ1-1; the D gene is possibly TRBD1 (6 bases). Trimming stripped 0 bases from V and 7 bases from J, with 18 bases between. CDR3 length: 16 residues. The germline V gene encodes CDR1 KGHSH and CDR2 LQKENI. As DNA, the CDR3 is TGTGCCAGCTCACCACCGCAAGGAACCGACAGGTTTGAAGCTTTCTTT. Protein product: CASSPPQGTDRFEAFF.

The CDR3 nucleotides are TGCGCCAGCAGTCCAAGGACTAGCGGGGGGCCTCTGACCGGGGAGCTGTTTTTT. Amino acid sequence: CASSPRTSGGPLTGELFF. This sequence joins TRBV5-1 and TRBJ2-2; TRBD2 matches 14 bases. The J segment lost 5 bases and the V segment lost 5 bases, leaving 11 bases of the junction unmatched. The germline gives CDR1 SGHRS, CDR2 YFSETQ. This CDR3 is built from 18 residues.